Following are 29 T cell receptor beta chains from one sample sequenced in a study of spatial heterogeneity in lung cancer. General study results and limits: In tumors, expanded intratumoral alpha and beta TCR counts tracked mutation counts.

This sample's time point: sample taken at primary tumor resection. TCRdb passed the 5' RACE reads through MiXCR, listing each CDR3 protein once. The sample contains approximately 7,000 distinct CDR3 sequences, approximately 17% of which appear only once. These receptors' targets are unknown. The specimen comprised lung tumor tissue, sampled at surgery. The receptors originated from a female donor with early-stage non-small cell lung cancer.

This clonotype is categorized as medium-sized. V usage is TRBV7-2 and J usage is TRBJ1-6; tentatively, D is TRBD1 (5 bases). The CDR3 is made up of 16 amino acids. Germline CDR1 is SGHTA and CDR2 is FQGNSA. V dropped 1 base and J dropped 3 bases, with 10 bases sitting between them. The CDR3 loop reads CASSLVAGGYNSPLHF. CDR3 nucleotides: TGTGCCAGCAGCTTAGTAGCCGGGGGCTATAATTCACCCCTCCACTTT.

V usage is TRBV27 and J usage is TRBJ2-5; TRBD2 aligns across 13 bases. Germline V gives CDR1 MNHEY, CDR2 SMNVEV (reference sequence). This CDR3 has 15 residues. V lost 6 bases, J lost 5 bases, and 6 bases stayed unmatched. CDR3 nucleotide sequence: TGTGCCAGCAGCGAACTAGCGGGGGGGGTGGAGACCCAGTACTTC. This encodes CASSELAGGVETQYF.

This chain links TRBV7-2 with TRBJ2-2; D is undetermined. Germline values: CDR1 SGHTA, CDR2 FQGNSA. CDR3 size: 14 residues. V shed 1 base and J shed 6 bases, with 9 bases lying between them. The CDR3 loop reads CASSLEQIAGELFF. Written as DNA, the CDR3 is TGTGCCAGCAGCTTAGAACAGATTGCCGGGGAGCTGTTTTTT.

CDR3 residues: CASSQGGDSGGQETQYF. The CDR3 coding sequence is TGTGCCAGCAGCCAAGGCGGAGATAGCGGGGGCCAAGAGACCCAGTACTTC. This chain uses TRBV4-2 with TRBJ2-5; TRBD2 agrees at 9 bases. Trimming at V came to 1 base and at J to 1 base, leaving 7 bases not matched to a gene. Germline CDR1 and CDR2: LGHNA and YNFKEQ. The CDR3 is made up of 17 amino acids.

J is TRBJ1-2 and V is TRBV3-1, with unresolved D. V shed 1 base and J shed 5 bases, with 5 bases lying between them. This CDR3 region has 12 residues. CDR1 is LGHDT and CDR2 is YNNKEL in the germline V gene (reference sequence). The CDR3 nucleotides are TGTGCCAGCAGCCAAGCCCGTTATGGCTACACCTTC. Amino acid sequence: CASSQARYGYTF.

This clonotype was seen a handful of times. The chain employs TRBV29-1 and TRBJ2-1, with 9 nucleotides matching TRBD1. Germline CDR1 is SQVTM and CDR2 is ANQGSEA. J was trimmed by 7 bases and V by 7 bases; bases with no gene match: 2. The CDR3 is 11 residues long. DNA for the CDR3: TGCAGCGGCGACAGGGGGAATGAGCAGTTCTTC. The encoded protein is CSGDRGNEQFF.

The chain links TRBV6-1 to TRBJ2-7; TRBD1 matches 9 bases. From germline, CDR1 is MNHNS and CDR2 SASEGT. This CDR3 contains 12 residues. Losses at the gene ends were 11 bases for V and 2 bases for J; bases not matched to a gene: 4. CDR3 in DNA: TGTGCCGGAAGACAGGGGGCCTACGAGCAGTACTTC. Translating it yields CAGRQGAYEQYF.

A few counts support this clonotype. The V call is TRBV12-3 or TRBV12-4, the J call TRBJ2-3; D remains ambiguous. V lost 4 bases and J 1 base, leaving 9 bases between the germline ends. CDR3 length: 14 amino acids. Written as DNA, the CDR3 is TGTGCCAGCAGTTGGGGTGGAGGCACAGATACGCAGTATTTT. This translates into CASSWGGGTDTQYF.

This clonotype was detected only a few times. V usage is TRBV5-1 and J usage is TRBJ2-1; D not resolved. Germline V CDR1 and CDR2: SGHRS, YFSETQ. There are 12 residues in the CDR3. V shed 0 bases and J shed 7 bases, with 5 bases lying between them. As DNA, the CDR3 is TGCGCCAGCAGCTTGGAGGCTAATGAGCAGTTCTTC. It translates to CASSLEANEQFF. Full variable domain (remainder filled in from reference TRBV5-1 and TRBJ2-1): KAGVTQTPRYLIKTRGQQVTLSCSPISGHRSVSWYQQTPGQGLQFLFEYFSETQRNKGNFPGRFSGRQFSNSRSEMNVSTLELGDSALYLCASSLEANEQFFGPGTRLTVL.

This clonotype is large within its sample. The chain employs TRBV4-2 and TRBJ2-3, with D possibly matching TRBD2 (7 bases). Per germline, CDR1 LGHNA and CDR2 YNFKEQ. This CDR3 spans 17 amino acids. The ends were cut back, 0 bases at V and 2 bases at J, with 15 bases in the middle. The CDR3 nucleotides read TGTGCCAGCAGCCAAGATGGCGGTGGGGGGGCCACAGATACGCAGTATTTT. This codes for CASSQDGGGGATDTQYF.

This clonotype has only a few counts. The V and J genes are TRBV2 and TRBJ1-1; D ambiguous. The CDR3 has 13 amino acids. Trimming removed 7 bases at V and 3 bases at J, with 12 bases between. From germline, CDR1 is SNHLY and CDR2 FYNNEI. The CDR3 region is CASTPEGYTEAFF. The CDR3 DNA reads as TGTGCCAGCACCCCGGAAGGTTACACTGAAGCTTTCTTT.

This clonotype was detected a few times. The CDR3 spells CASRERGAGNSPLHF. The DNA for the CDR3 is TGTGCCAGCAGAGAAAGGGGGGCTGGTAATTCACCCCTCCACTTT. The chain combines TRBV6-6 with TRBJ1-6; a weak D match, TRBD1 (6 bases). Germline CDR1 reads MNHNY; CDR2 reads SVGAGI (reference sequence). The CDR3 is 15 amino acids. V was shortened by 6 bases and J by 6 bases, with 15 bases between the two germline ends.

This rearrangement joins TRBV20-1 to TRBJ1-2; D remains unclear. Germline V gene sequence: CDR1 DFQATT, CDR2 SNEGSKA (reference sequence). V gave up 2 bases and J gave up 5 bases, with 9 bases separating them. The CDR3 covers 12 residues. The CDR3 is CSARRVGYGYTF. CDR3 bases: TGCAGTGCTAGAAGGGTGGGGTATGGCTACACCTTC.

This clonotype was observed a handful of times. A much larger clone differs by one base, so this may be a read error. The rearrangement uses TRBV12-3 or TRBV12-4 and TRBJ2-3; D ambiguous. CDR3 length: 11 amino acids. The V end was cut by 3 bases, the J end by 2 bases, with 0 bases between. The CDR3 is CASSFTDTQYF. In nucleotides, the CDR3 is TGTGCCAGCAGTTTCACAGATACGCAGTATTTT.

The chain combines TRBV7-3 with TRBJ1-1; TRBD1 agrees at 7 bases. Looked up from germline, CDR1 is SGHTA and CDR2 is FQGTGA. CDR3 length equals 14 residues. V dropped 6 bases and J dropped 8; count of bases not matched to a gene: 12. The DNA for the CDR3 is TGTGCCAGCAGTTACAGCGCCGGGACAGTAGAAGCTTTCTTT. It translates to CASSYSAGTVEAFF.

This clonotype was counted a few times. The chain couples TRBV6-2 or TRBV6-3 to TRBJ1-2, with a weak D call TRBD1 (6 bases). The germline CDR1 and CDR2 sequences are MNHEY and SVGEGT. With 6 bases removed from V and 2 bases from J, the gap between germline ends came to 13 bases. This CDR3 has 14 amino acids. The CDR3 spells CASRQQGRNYGYTF. The CDR3 DNA is TGTGCCAGCAGACAACAGGGAAGAAACTATGGCTACACCTTC.

This clonotype was counted only a few times. The genes are TRBV23-1 and TRBJ2-3; D could derive from TRBD1 or TRBD2 (5 bases each). TRBV23-1 is identified as an open reading frame with a role that is uncertain. V lost 0 bases, J lost 7 bases, and 8 bases lay in between. The CDR3 is 13 amino acids. CDR3 bases: TGCGCCAGCAGTCAATCTGGGACGAATACGCAGTATTTT. Protein: CASSQSGTNTQYF.

This chain links TRBV14 with TRBJ2-7; D is unresolved. The CDR3 consists of 15 residues. CDR1 and CDR2 (germline): SGHDN, FVKESK. V lost 2 bases and J lost 2, with 13 bases in between. DNA of the CDR3: TGTGCCAGCAGCCAAATACGCAGCCGGGCCTACGAGCAGTACTTC. Its translation: CASSQIRSRAYEQYF.

By share of the sample, this clonotype is medium-sized. This rearrangement joins TRBV20-1 to TRBJ2-1; perhaps TRBD1 as D (5 bases). Germline V gives CDR1 DFQATT, CDR2 SNEGSKA (reference sequence). V lost 3 bases, J lost 4 bases, and 7 bases lay in between. The CDR3 loop spans 12 amino acids. The CDR3 region is CSASSGYNEQFF. The CDR3 DNA is TGCAGTGCTAGTTCAGGGTACAATGAGCAGTTCTTC.

This clonotype has more than one count but fewer than ten. The V call is TRBV28, the J call TRBJ1-1; 9 nucleotides line up with TRBD1. CDR1 is MDHEN and CDR2 is SYDVKM in the germline V gene. V was clipped by 9 bases and J by 4 bases; unmatched bases: 3. The CDR3 sequence is 12 residues long. The CDR3 nucleotides read TGTGCCAGTCGACAGGGGGGCACTGAAGCTTTCTTT. Translation gives CASRQGGTEAFF.

This clonotype was found a few times. The rearrangement uses TRBV2 and TRBJ1-5; tentatively, D is TRBD1 (5 bases). Germline CDR1 is SNHLY and CDR2 is FYNNEI. The CDR3 spans 13 residues. Trimming pared 6 bases from V and 6 bases from J, leaving 12 bases between. This CDR3 is CASRGEFGQPQHF. The CDR3, as DNA: TGTGCCAGCAGGGGGGAGTTCGGTCAGCCCCAGCATTTT.

This clonotype came up a few times. V and J are TRBV19 and TRBJ1-5; perhaps TRBD1 as D (5 bases). CDR3 length: 15 residues. Germline V gene data show CDR1 as LNHDA and CDR2 as SQIVND (reference sequence). The V end lost 1 base, the J end lost 4 bases, and 11 bases lay between the germline ends. The CDR3 nucleotides read TGTGCCAGTAGTATAGCCGACAGCCCAAATCAGCCCCAGCATTTT. It specifies CASSIADSPNQPQHF.

This clonotype was counted between two and nine times. This chain links TRBV2 with TRBJ2-3; D unclear. Trimming cost V 8 bases and J 0 bases, with 6 bases left between them. The CDR3 spans 12 residues. Germline V gene lookup returns CDR1 SNHLY and CDR2 FYNNEI. DNA for the CDR3: TGTGCCAGCCGGCGAAGCACAGATACGCAGTATTTT. It yields the protein CASRRSTDTQYF. The variable domain in full, completed from reference TRBV2 and TRBJ2-3, reads EPEVTQTPSHQVTQMGQEVILRCVPISNHLYFYWYRQILGQKVEFLVSFYNNEISEKSEIFDDQFSVERPDGSNFTLKIRSTKLEDSAMYFCASRRSTDTQYFGPGTRLTVL.

DNA for the CDR3: TGTGCCAGCAGCCCGAGAAGGGGGTGGGAGACCCAGTACTTC. Translating gives CASSPRRGWETQYF. The chain joins TRBV11-2 to TRBJ2-5, with D tentatively TRBD1 (6 bases). The CDR3 has 14 amino acids. V was clipped by 5 bases and J by 5 bases, with 15 bases between them. Germline V CDR1 and CDR2: SGHAT, FQNNGV. Drawing the rest from reference TRBV11-2 and TRBJ2-5, the complete variable domain is EAGVAQSPRYKIIEKRQSVAFWCNPISGHATLYWYQQILGQGPKLLIQFQNNGVVDDSQLPKDRFSAERLKGVDSTLKIQPAKLEDSAVYLCASSPRRGWETQYFGPGTRLLVL.

This clonotype is termed medium-sized. The rearrangement uses TRBV20-1 and TRBJ1-4, with a possible D match to TRBD1 (6 bases). Between the trimmed V and J ends, which lost 1 base and 8 bases, there was a span of 11 bases. The CDR3 spans 13 residues. Germline CDR1 reads DFQATT; CDR2 reads SNEGSKA (reference sequence). CDR3 DNA sequence: TGCAGTGCTAGAGTTACCGGGACAGAAAAACTGTTTTTT. This gives the protein CSARVTGTEKLFF.

The chain couples TRBV6-5 to TRBJ1-1; perhaps TRBD1 as D (6 bases). Germline-derived CDR1 and CDR2 are MNHEY and SVGAGI. V lost 4 bases, J lost 5 bases, and 17 bases lay in between. This CDR3 contains 15 residues. The CDR3 spells CASSSTFTGSTEAFF. The CDR3 DNA sequence: TGTGCCAGCAGTTCTACATTTACAGGGAGTACTGAAGCTTTCTTT.

In its sample, this clonotype is medium-sized. CDR3 in amino acids: CASSEPDRDTQYF. As DNA, the CDR3 is TGTGCCAGCAGTGAACCCGACCGGGATACGCAGTATTTT. V usage is TRBV25-1 and J usage is TRBJ2-3; D ambiguous. The V end lost 2 bases, the J end lost 6 bases, and 9 bases lay between the germline ends. The CDR3 length is 13 residues. Germline V gives CDR1 MGHDK, CDR2 SYGVNS. The full variable domain, its missing parts supplied by reference TRBV25-1 and TRBJ2-3, is EADIYQTPRYLVIGTGKKITLECSQTMGHDKMYWYQQDPGMELHLIHYSYGVNSTEKGDLSSESTVSRIRTEHFPLTLESARPSHTSQYLCASSEPDRDTQYFGPGTRLTVL.

This clonotype has more than one count but fewer than ten. The junction departs from the called germline gene at one end, perhaps through a read error. The V call is TRBV7-8, the J call TRBJ1-1, with 8 bases that match TRBD1. The CDR3 covers 14 residues. Germline V CDR1 and CDR2: SGHVS, FQNEAQ. The DNA of the CDR3 is TGTGCCACCAGCCCATTTTCAGGGGGCCGCGAAGCTTTCTTT. It yields the protein CATSPFSGGREAFF.

V usage is TRBV28 and J usage is TRBJ2-5; 7 bases agree with TRBD1. V was pared by 6 bases and J by 5 bases, with 6 bases of the junction left unmatched. Germline V gene lookup returns CDR1 MDHEN and CDR2 SYDVKM. The CDR3 has 13 amino acids. CDR3 loop: CASRLQGSETQYF. The CDR3 coding sequence is TGTGCCAGCAGACTACAGGGGAGCGAGACCCAGTACTTC.